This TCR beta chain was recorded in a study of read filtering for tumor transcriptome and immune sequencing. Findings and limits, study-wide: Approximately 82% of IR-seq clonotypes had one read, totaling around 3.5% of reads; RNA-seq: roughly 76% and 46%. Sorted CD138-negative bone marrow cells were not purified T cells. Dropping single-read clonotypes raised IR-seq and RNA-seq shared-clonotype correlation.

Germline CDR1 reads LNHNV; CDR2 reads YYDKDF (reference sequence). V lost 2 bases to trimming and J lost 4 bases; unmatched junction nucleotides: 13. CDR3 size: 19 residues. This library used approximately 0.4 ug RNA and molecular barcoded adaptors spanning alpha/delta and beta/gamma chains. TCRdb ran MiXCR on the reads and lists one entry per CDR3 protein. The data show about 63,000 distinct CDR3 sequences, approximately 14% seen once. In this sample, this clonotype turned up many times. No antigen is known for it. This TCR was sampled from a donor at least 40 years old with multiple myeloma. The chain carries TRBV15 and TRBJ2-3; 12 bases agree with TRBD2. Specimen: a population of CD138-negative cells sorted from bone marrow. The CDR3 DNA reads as TGTGCCACCAGCAGAAAGCGGACTAGCGGGATGGGGGCCGCAGATACGCAGTATTTT. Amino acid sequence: CATSRKRTSGMGAADTQYF.